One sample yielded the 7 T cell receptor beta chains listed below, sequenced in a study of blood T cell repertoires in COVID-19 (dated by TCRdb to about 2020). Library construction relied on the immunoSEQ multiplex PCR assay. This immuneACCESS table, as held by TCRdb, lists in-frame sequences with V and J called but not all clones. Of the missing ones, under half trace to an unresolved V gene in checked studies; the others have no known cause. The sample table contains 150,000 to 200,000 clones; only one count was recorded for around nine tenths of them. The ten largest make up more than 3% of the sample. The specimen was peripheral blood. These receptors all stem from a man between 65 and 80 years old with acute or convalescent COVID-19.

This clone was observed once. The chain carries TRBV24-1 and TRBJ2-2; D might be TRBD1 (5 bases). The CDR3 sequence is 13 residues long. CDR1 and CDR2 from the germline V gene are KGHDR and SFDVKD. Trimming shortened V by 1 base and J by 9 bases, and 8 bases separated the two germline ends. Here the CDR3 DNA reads TGTGCCACCAGTGATTTCAGGGAACGGGAGCTGTTTTTT. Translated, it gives CATSDFRERELFF.

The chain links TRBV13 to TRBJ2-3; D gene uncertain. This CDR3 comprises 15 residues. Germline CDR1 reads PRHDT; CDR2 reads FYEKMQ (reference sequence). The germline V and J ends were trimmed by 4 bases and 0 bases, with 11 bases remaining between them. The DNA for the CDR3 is TGTGCCAGCAGCTCAGACACCCAAAGCACAGATACGCAGTATTTT. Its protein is CASSSDTQSTDTQYF.

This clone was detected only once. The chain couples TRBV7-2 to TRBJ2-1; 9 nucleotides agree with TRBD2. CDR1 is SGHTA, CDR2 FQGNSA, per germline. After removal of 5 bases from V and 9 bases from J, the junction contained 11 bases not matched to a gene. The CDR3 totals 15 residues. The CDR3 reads CASSPGGLARGEQFF. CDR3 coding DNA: TGTGCCAGCAGCCCAGGGGGACTAGCAAGGGGTGAGCAGTTCTTC.

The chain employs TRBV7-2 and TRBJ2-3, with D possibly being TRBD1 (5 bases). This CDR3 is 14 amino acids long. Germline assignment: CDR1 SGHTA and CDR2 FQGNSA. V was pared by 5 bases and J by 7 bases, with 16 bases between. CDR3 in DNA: TGTGCCAGCAGCGTACAGGAATCTTCGAATACGCAGTATTTT. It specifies CASSVQESSNTQYF.

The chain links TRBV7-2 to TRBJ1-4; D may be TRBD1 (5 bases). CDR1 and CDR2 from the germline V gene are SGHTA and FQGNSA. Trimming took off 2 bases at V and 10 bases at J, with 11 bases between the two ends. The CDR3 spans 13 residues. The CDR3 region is CASSLRQGGKLFF. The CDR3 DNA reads TGTGCCAGCAGCTTACGGCAGGGCGGAAAACTGTTTTTT.

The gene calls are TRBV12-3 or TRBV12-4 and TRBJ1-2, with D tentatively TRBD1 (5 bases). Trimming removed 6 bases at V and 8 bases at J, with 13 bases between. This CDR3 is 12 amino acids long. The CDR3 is CASSPGHPGYTF. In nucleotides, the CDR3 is TGTGCCAGCAGCCCCGGACACCCGGGCTACACCTTC.

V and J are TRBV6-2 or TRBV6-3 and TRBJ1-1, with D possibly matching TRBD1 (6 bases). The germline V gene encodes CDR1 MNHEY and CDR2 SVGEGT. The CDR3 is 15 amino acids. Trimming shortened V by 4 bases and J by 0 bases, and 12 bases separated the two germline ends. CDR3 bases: TGTGCCAGCAGTTCCTACAGGGCTATGAACACTGAAGCTTTCTTT. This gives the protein CASSSYRAMNTEAFF.